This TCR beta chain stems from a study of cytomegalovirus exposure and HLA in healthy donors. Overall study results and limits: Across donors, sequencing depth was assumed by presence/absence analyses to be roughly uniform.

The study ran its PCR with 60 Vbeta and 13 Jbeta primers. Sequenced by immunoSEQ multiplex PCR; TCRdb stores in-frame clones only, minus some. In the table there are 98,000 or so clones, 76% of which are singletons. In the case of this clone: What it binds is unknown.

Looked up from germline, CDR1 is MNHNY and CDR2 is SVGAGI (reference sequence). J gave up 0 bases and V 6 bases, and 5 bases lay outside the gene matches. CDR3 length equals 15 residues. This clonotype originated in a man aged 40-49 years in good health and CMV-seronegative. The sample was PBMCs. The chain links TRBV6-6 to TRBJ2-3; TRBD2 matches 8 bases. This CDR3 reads CASSLLAVSTDTQYF. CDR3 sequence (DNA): TGTGCCAGCAGCCTACTAGCGGTTAGCACAGATACGCAGTATTTT.